These 6 T cell receptor beta chains were sequenced from one sample in a study of blood T cells in healthy people across ages (dated by TCRdb to between 2015 and 2016). The library relied on 5' RACE. The instrument given in TCRdb is Illumina HiSeq 2500. The second PCR ran for roughly 7 to 11 cycles and used a J-beta primer mix along with a sample-barcoded 5' primer. The public reads were quality trimmed at Q25 with fastp and then assembled into clones with MiXCR by TCRdb, keeping productive beta chains. Entries are consolidated by CDR3 protein sequence, retaining the most common genes and DNA. The sample table holds 750,000 to 950,000 distinct CDR3 sequences, of which just under 30% were seen once. The top ten clones comprise about 9.4% of the sample. These sequences were also reported in another study, on T cells of mothers and their children.

What was sequenced was blood. These receptors came from a woman in her thirties or forties in good health.

The V call is TRBV20-1, the J call TRBJ2-3; the D gene is possibly TRBD2 (6 bases). The CDR3 contains 15 residues. Germline V CDR1 and CDR2: DFQATT, SNEGSKA (reference sequence). V lost 5 bases, J lost 4 bases, and 19 bases lay in between. The CDR3 is CSAGGNYRSPDTQYF. CDR3 nucleotides: TGCAGTGCTGGGGGGAACTATCGGAGCCCAGATACGCAGTATTTT.

The chain employs TRBV6-1 and TRBJ2-3; 9 nucleotides line up with TRBD1. CDR3 length equals 16 residues. In germline, CDR1 is MNHNS, CDR2 SASEGT. After removal of 4 bases from V and 5 bases from J, the junction contained 10 bases not matched to a gene. The CDR3 here is CASSGGTGSEQDTQYF. As DNA, the CDR3 is TGTGCCAGCAGTGGGGGGACAGGGTCTGAACAAGATACGCAGTATTTT.

Note on this clonotype: At one end, the junction sequence differs from germline, possibly due to a read error. The gene calls are TRBV20-1 and TRBJ2-1, with unresolved D. There are 14 residues in the CDR3. Per the germline V gene, CDR1 is DFQATT and CDR2 is SNEGSKA (reference sequence). CDR3 loop: CNAHTPANYNEQFF. The CDR3 DNA reads as TGCAATGCTCACACTCCAGCCAACTACAATGAGCAGTTCTTC.

The sample holds a few counts of this clonotype. J is TRBJ1-2 and V is TRBV20-1, with 7 nucleotides matching TRBD1. The V and J ends lost 1 base and 5 bases, in that order; junction bases with no gene match: 10. The germline CDR1 and CDR2 sequences are DFQATT and SNEGSKA (reference sequence). There are 15 residues in the CDR3. CDR3 coding DNA: TGCAGTGCTAGAGTTTCCGGGGAGGGGGCTTATGGCTACACCTTC. It is translated as CSARVSGEGAYGYTF.

V gene TRBV20-1 combines with J gene TRBJ2-1, with D possibly TRBD2 on 7 matching bases. V lost 6 bases and J 8 bases, leaving 26 bases between the germline ends. CDR1 and CDR2 (germline): DFQATT, SNEGSKA (reference sequence). There are 16 residues in the CDR3. CDR3 sequence (DNA): TGCAGTGCCCCTCACATCGGGGGGCTGTTGGGGGATGAGCAGTTCTTC. Amino acids: CSAPHIGGLLGDEQFF.

Worth noting for this clonotype: A much larger clone is a single base away; this may be a read error. The chain is built from TRBV11-1 and TRBJ2-3; tentatively, D is TRBD2 (5 bases). The CDR3 is made up of 13 amino acids. Germline loops: CDR1 SGHAT, CDR2 FQDESV (reference sequence). V was trimmed by 6 bases and J by 8 bases, leaving 15 bases between them. CDR3: CASRSPVEGTQYF. CDR3 nucleotide sequence: TGTGCCAGCAGATCCCCCGTTGAGGGTACGCAGTATTTT.